The source of this TCR beta chain is a study of STAT5B mutations in CD4+ large granular lymphocyte leukemia. The assay was immunoSEQ multiplex PCR, and TCRdb's table has in-frame clones only and misses some. The sample shows about 40,000 clones, approximately 84% of them seen only once. A word on this clone: Its target is not known.

Study outcomes and limitations: No patients shared main leukemic clonotypes, though around 25% appeared at low frequency elsewhere. Top patient clones used TRBV06 genes more often: 8/27 versus 2/35 in controls. Patient CD4-sorted repertoires stayed more clonal than healthy ones after leukemic-clone removal.

Controls came from buffy coats of healthy blood donors. CDR1 is MGHDK, CDR2 SYGVNS, per germline. After removal of 8 bases from V and 4 bases from J, the junction contained 6 bases not matched to a gene. The CDR3 sequence is 14 residues long. Sequenced material: CD4+ T cells from blood buffy coats. The clonotype comes from a human donor in good health. J is TRBJ2-4 and V is TRBV25-1, with 9 bases matching TRBD2. In nucleotides, the CDR3 is TGTGCCAGCGCGATTAGCGGGAGTAAAAACATTCAGTACTTC. The encoded protein is CASAISGSKNIQYF.